Presented here are 20 T cell receptor beta chains from one specimen sequenced in a study of blood T cell repertoires in COVID-19. Clones were read by immunoSEQ multiplex PCR, and TCRdb kept only the in-frame ones, dropping some. The repertoire holds 450,000 to 500,000 clones, roughly 87% seen once, with around 0.7% in the top ten. The sample comprised PBMCs or T cells enriched from blood (not recorded which). All receptors come from a woman aged 18-30 years who had recovered from COVID-19.

The V gene is TRBV19, the J gene TRBJ1-2, with D perhaps TRBD1 (6 bases). The CDR3 extends over 16 amino acids. V lost 2 bases and J lost 2, with 15 bases in between. Germline CDR1 reads LNHDA; CDR2 reads SQIVND (reference sequence). The CDR3 nucleotides are TGTGCCAGTAGTATAAAGGGCCAGGGGACAAACTATGGCTACACCTTC. As protein: CASSIKGQGTNYGYTF.

The rearrangement links TRBV14 to TRBJ1-1; D possibly corresponds to TRBD1 (6 bases). Germline V CDR1 and CDR2: SGHDN, FVKESK. The CDR3 has 15 residues. Trimming pared 4 bases from V and 5 bases from J, leaving 17 bases between. The CDR3 protein is CASSPHVQGRTEAFF. CDR3 nucleotides: TGTGCCAGCAGCCCTCACGTCCAGGGGCGGACTGAAGCTTTCTTT.

The CDR3 DNA is TGTGCCAGCTCACCTGCAGGGCGCACTGAAGCTTTCTTT. This gives the protein CASSPAGRTEAFF. The V and J genes are TRBV18 and TRBJ1-1; the D gene is possibly TRBD1 (5 bases). Germline values: CDR1 KGHSH, CDR2 LQKENI. The CDR3 sequence is 13 residues long. V was clipped by 3 bases and J by 4 bases, with 9 bases between them.

V and J are TRBV28 and TRBJ1-3; the match to TRBD1 covers 8 bases. Germline trimming cut 7 bases from V and 2 bases from J; bases unmatched to any gene: 4. CDR3 length: 14 amino acids. The germline V gene encodes CDR1 MDHEN and CDR2 SYDVKM. In DNA form, the CDR3 reads TGTGCCAGCAATGAGGACAGGGCTGGAAACACCATATATTTT. This codes for CASNEDRAGNTIYF. The whole variable domain, filled in from reference TRBV28 and TRBJ1-3, reads DVKVTQSSRYLVKRTGEKVFLECVQDMDHENMFWYRQDPGLGLRLIYFSYDVKMKEKGDIPEGYSVSREKKERFSLILESASTNQTSMYLCASNEDRAGNTIYFGEGSWLTVV.

The chain combines TRBV4-1 with TRBJ1-4, with 8 bases that match TRBD1. CDR1 is MGHRA, CDR2 YSYEKL, per germline. Germline trimming cut 6 bases from V and 3 bases from J; bases unmatched to any gene: 9. CDR3 length: 16 residues. The CDR3 loop is CASSRITGGANEKLFF. The CDR3 DNA follows: TGCGCCAGCAGTCGAATCACAGGGGGGGCTAATGAAAAACTGTTTTTT.

This clone occurred once. The J gene is TRBJ2-7, the V gene TRBV5-4; TRBD2 matches 7 bases. The CDR3 is 16 amino acids. V dropped 3 bases and J dropped 10; count of bases not matched to a gene: 19. Germline V gives CDR1 SGHNT, CDR2 YYREEE (reference sequence). The CDR3 region has the DNA TGTGCCAGCAGCTCTGGCCGGGTTTCTAGCGGTTTGGAACAGTACTTC. As protein: CASSSGRVSSGLEQYF.

The V gene is TRBV5-8, the J gene TRBJ2-3; tentative D call: TRBD1 (6 bases). The CDR3 is made up of 13 amino acids. The germline CDR1 and CDR2 sequences are SGHTS and YDEGEE. V lost 5 bases and J 4 bases, leaving 11 bases between the germline ends. The CDR3 DNA reads as TGTGCCAGCAGTCCCCCAGGGGCAGATACGCAGTATTTT. It codes for CASSPPGADTQYF.

In its sample, this clone was seen once. This chain joins TRBV30 and TRBJ2-7; TRBD2 matches 9 bases. V lost 6 bases and J lost 6; bases outside the gene matches: 12. The CDR3 loop spans 14 amino acids. Germline V gene lookup returns CDR1 GTSNPN and CDR2 SVGIG (reference sequence). The CDR3 loop reads CACQTSGFSSEQYF. The CDR3 DNA sequence: TGTGCCTGCCAAACTAGCGGGTTCTCTAGCGAGCAGTACTTC.

J is TRBJ1-5 and V is TRBV7-9; the D gene is possibly TRBD1 (5 bases). The CDR3 has 16 amino acids. The V gene lost 5 bases and the J gene lost 10 bases, with 24 bases spanning the gap. Germline CDR1 and CDR2: SEHNR and FQNEAQ (reference sequence). CDR3 in DNA: TGTGCCAGCAGCCTAGGGGCAGGAGGCCTACTAAGTCCCCAGCATTTT. Protein: CASSLGAGGLLSPQHF.

The chain has TRBV5-6 and TRBJ1-5, with 7 bases matching TRBD1. After removal of 2 bases from V and 4 bases from J, the junction contained 6 bases not matched to a gene. In germline, CDR1 is SGHDT, CDR2 YYEEEE. The CDR3 is 15 residues long. The CDR3 sequence: CASSLGLRGNQPQHF. CDR3 bases: TGTGCCAGCAGCTTAGGTCTCAGGGGGAATCAGCCCCAGCATTTT.

This clone turned up a few times. The chain employs TRBV5-1 and TRBJ1-2, with 10 bases lining up with TRBD1. The J segment lost 8 bases and the V segment lost 4 bases, leaving 11 bases of the junction unmatched. Germline-derived CDR1 and CDR2 are SGHRS and YFSETQ. The CDR3 runs to 15 residues. The CDR3 DNA is TGCGCCAGCAGCGCCGGCCTTGGACAGGGGGAAGGCTACACCTTC. It encodes CASSAGLGQGEGYTF.

V gene TRBV2 combines with J gene TRBJ2-3, with 8 bases that match TRBD2. The CDR3 is 15 amino acids. Trimming removed 6 bases from V and 6 bases from J; junction bases left unmatched: 11. The germline CDR1 and CDR2 sequences are SNHLY and FYNNEI. CDR3 sequence (DNA): TGTGCCAGCAGGCTCTTCCGGGCGGGGGGCGATACGCAGTATTTT. It encodes CASRLFRAGGDTQYF.

The chain carries TRBV24-1 and TRBJ1-2; TRBD1 aligns across 9 bases. V was clipped by 3 bases and J by 7 bases; unmatched bases: 8. This CDR3 contains 15 residues. Germline CDR1 and CDR2: KGHDR and SFDVKD. CDR3 amino acids: CATSDPTKTGGGYTF. CDR3 nucleotides: TGTGCCACCAGTGATCCGACCAAGACAGGGGGTGGCTACACCTTC.

The V and J genes are TRBV27 and TRBJ1-5; possibly TRBD1 for D (6 bases). Looked up from germline, CDR1 is MNHEY and CDR2 is SMNVEV (reference sequence). The CDR3 covers 15 residues. Deletions cut 5 bases from V and 7 bases from J, with 18 bases between. In DNA, the CDR3 is TGTGCCAGCAGTCACATACAGGGATCTGGGCAGCCCCAGCATTTT. It specifies CASSHIQGSGQPQHF.

The J gene is TRBJ2-1, the V gene TRBV9; 9 nucleotides match TRBD1. The V gene end was trimmed by 6 bases and the J gene end by 9 bases; junction bases not matched to a gene: 13. The CDR3 totals 15 residues. The germline V gene has CDR1 SGDLS and CDR2 YYNGEE. The CDR3 loop reads CASNEFGTGNREQFF. In DNA, the CDR3 is TGTGCCAGCAACGAATTCGGGACAGGGAATCGTGAGCAGTTCTTC.

This CDR3 is CATSDATKSNQPQHF. CDR3 nucleotides: TGTGCCACCAGTGATGCAACAAAGAGCAATCAGCCCCAGCATTTT. The chain is built from TRBV24-1 and TRBJ1-5; D is uncertain. Deletions cut 3 bases from V and 1 base from J, with 9 bases between. CDR3 length: 15 residues. Germline values: CDR1 KGHDR, CDR2 SFDVKD.

V and J are TRBV15 and TRBJ1-6; 7 bases agree with TRBD1. The CDR3 is 18 amino acids. Germline CDR1 reads LNHNV; CDR2 reads YYDKDF (reference sequence). The junction had 13 bases not matched to a gene; V was cut back by 2 bases and J by 6 bases. CDR3 region: CATSRKGDSRAFNSPLHF. CDR3 bases: TGTGCCACCAGCAGAAAGGGGGACAGCCGAGCCTTTAATTCACCCCTCCACTTT.

This clone has a handful of counts. The chain joins TRBV6-1 to TRBJ2-5; TRBD1 matches 8 bases. Germline V gene data show CDR1 as MNHNS and CDR2 as SASEGT. V lost 0 bases, J lost 3 bases, and 6 bases stayed unmatched. This CDR3 has 16 residues. CDR3 in DNA: TGTGCCAGCAGTGAAGCGCTAAACAGGGGGAAAGAGACCCAGTACTTC. Protein sequence: CASSEALNRGKETQYF.

The rearrangement uses TRBV19 and TRBJ2-7; D is unresolved. The V and J ends lost 3 bases and 0 bases respectively, with 9 bases between them. The CDR3 loop spans 14 amino acids. Germline V lookup: CDR1 LNHDA, CDR2 SQIVND (reference sequence). DNA of the CDR3: TGTGCCAGTAGTATGTATCAGGCCTCCTACGAGCAGTACTTC. This encodes CASSMYQASYEQYF.

V usage is TRBV13 and J usage is TRBJ1-1, with D tentatively TRBD1 (5 bases). The CDR3 is made up of 15 amino acids. Germline V CDR1 and CDR2: PRHDT, FYEKMQ (reference sequence). V shed 5 bases and J shed 5 bases, with 18 bases lying between them. The CDR3 protein is CASSPDTGKLTEAFF. The CDR3 DNA sequence: TGTGCCAGCAGCCCCGACACAGGTAAGCTGACTGAAGCTTTCTTT.